Below are 20 T cell receptor beta chains sequenced from a single sample in a study of radiotherapy plus CTLA-4 blockade in lung cancer. Profiling relied on immunoSEQ multiplex PCR, and the TCRdb table lists in-frame clones only, not all of them. There are some 64,000 clones in the sample; around three quarters occur only once, and less than 5.5% lies in the top ten. Sequencing used peripheral blood, obtained from a patient treated with radiotherapy plus ipilimumab. These receptors were obtained from a human donor with non-small cell lung cancer who had a complete response to radiotherapy plus ipilimumab.

The V gene is TRBV7-2, the J gene TRBJ1-2; TRBD1 agrees at 7 bases. Germline CDR1 reads SGHTA; CDR2 reads FQGNSA. The CDR3 has 15 amino acids. The V and J ends lost 5 bases and 0 bases, in that order; junction bases with no gene match: 6. The CDR3 DNA is TGTGCCAGCAGCACGCGGACAGGAGCTAACTATGGCTACACCTTC. Translating gives CASSTRTGANYGYTF. The complete variable domain, with remaining parts taken from reference TRBV7-2 and TRBJ1-2, reads GAGVSQSPSNKVTEKGKDVELRCDPISGHTALYWYRQSLGQGLEFLIYFQGNSAPDKSGLPSDRFSAERTGGSVSTLTIQRTQQEDSAVYLCASSTRTGANYGYTFGSGTRLTVV.

The J gene is TRBJ1-2, the V gene TRBV5-1, with a possible D match to TRBD1 (5 bases). Deletions cut 4 bases from V and 2 bases from J, with 18 bases between. The CDR3 is 16 residues long. The germline CDR1 and CDR2 sequences are SGHRS and YFSETQ. CDR3 sequence reads: CASSPDGQDKNYGYTF. CDR3 coding DNA: TGCGCCAGCAGCCCGGACGGACAAGACAAGAACTATGGCTACACCTTC.

The count of this clone is one. This chain uses TRBV29-1 with TRBJ1-2, with TRBD1 matching over 8 bases. The V gene's germline CDR1 is SQVTM and CDR2 ANQGSEA. Trimming took 1 base from V and 2 from J; bases not matched to a gene: 3. This CDR3 spans 14 amino acids. In nucleotides, the CDR3 is TGCAGCGTTGAAGGCAGGGGGCTCAACTATGGCTACACCTTC. It yields the protein CSVEGRGLNYGYTF.

The CDR3 spells CAWSALAAFVDEAFF. CDR3 nucleotides: TGTGCCTGGAGTGCATTAGCAGCTTTTGTGGATGAAGCTTTCTTT. V is TRBV30 and J is TRBJ1-1; D call uncertain. The germline V gene encodes CDR1 GTSNPN and CDR2 SVGIG (reference sequence). The V and J ends lost 1 base and 7 bases respectively, with 19 bases between them. The CDR3 consists of 15 residues.

The V call is TRBV4-1, the J call TRBJ1-4; D might be TRBD1 (6 bases). Germline V gene data show CDR1 as MGHRA and CDR2 as YSYEKL. This CDR3 has 14 amino acids. V was clipped by 4 bases and J by 2 bases, with 8 bases between them. The CDR3 protein is CASSLGQTNEKLFF. The DNA of the CDR3 is TGCGCCAGCAGCCTTGGACAGACTAATGAAAAACTGTTTTTT.

This chain joins TRBV4-1 and TRBJ1-4; no clear D gene. Trimming took off 0 bases at V and 8 bases at J, with 16 bases between the two ends. In germline, CDR1 is MGHRA, CDR2 YSYEKL. The CDR3 consists of 16 residues. CDR3 sequence reads: CASSQEVVAMGEKLFF. The CDR3 bases are TGCGCCAGCAGCCAAGAGGTAGTTGCCATGGGGGAAAAACTGTTTTTT.

The V and J genes are TRBV15 and TRBJ2-1, with D possibly matching TRBD1 (6 bases). CDR1 LNHNV and CDR2 YYDKDF come from the germline V gene (reference sequence). Trimming pared 0 bases from V and 4 bases from J, leaving 13 bases between. The CDR3 has 16 amino acids. CDR3 protein: CATSRDNTQGYNEQFF. Written as DNA, the CDR3 is TGTGCCACCAGCAGAGATAACACACAGGGTTACAATGAGCAGTTCTTC.

The chain couples TRBV19 to TRBJ2-1, with TRBD2 matching 12 bases. This CDR3 has 17 residues. Germline lookup yields CDR1 LNHDA and CDR2 SQIVND (reference sequence). The junction had 5 bases not matched to a gene; V was cut back by 1 base and J by 4 bases. The CDR3 bases are TGTGCCAGTAGTATAGCGGCTAGCGGGAGGGGGTACAATGAGCAGTTCTTC. The encoded protein is CASSIAASGRGYNEQFF. Full variable domain (rest looked up from reference TRBV19 and TRBJ2-1): DGGITQSPKYLFRKEGQNVTLSCEQNLNHDAMYWYRQDPGQGLRLIYYSQIVNDFQKGDIAEGYSVSREKKESFPLTVTSAQKNPTAFYLCASSIAASGRGYNEQFFGPGTRLTVL.

DNA for the CDR3: TGTGCCAGCAGTTTCGACAGGGGACCTGAAGCTTTCTTT. Translation gives CASSFDRGPEAFF. The V and J genes are TRBV6-5 and TRBJ1-1, with TRBD1 matching over 8 bases. Germline V CDR1 and CDR2: MNHEY, SVGAGI. This CDR3 has 13 residues. V lost 4 bases to trimming and J lost 6 bases; unmatched junction nucleotides: 4.

This sequence joins TRBV5-1 and TRBJ1-1, with 7 bases aligning to TRBD1. The length of the CDR3 is 17 residues. Germline V gene lookup returns CDR1 SGHRS and CDR2 YFSETQ. With 4 bases clipped from V and 1 base from J, the junction kept 13 bases outside the gene matches. The CDR3 here is CASSTQGDPLSNTEAFF. The CDR3, as DNA: TGCGCCAGCAGCACTCAGGGGGACCCACTATCGAACACTGAAGCTTTCTTT.

The J gene is TRBJ2-5, the V gene TRBV2, with D tentatively TRBD2 (5 bases). Germline V gene data show CDR1 as SNHLY and CDR2 as FYNNEI. CDR3 length: 14 amino acids. Trimming left V 7 bases short and J 3 bases short, with 15 bases between. Here the CDR3 DNA reads TGTGCCAGCATTTTCGAGACTACCGAAGAGACCCAGTACTTC. This codes for CASIFETTEETQYF.

In this sample, this clone turned up a few times. This chain connects TRBV7-2 to TRBJ1-6; D not resolved. The V end lost 5 bases, the J end lost 10 bases, and 12 bases lay between the germline ends. CDR1 and CDR2 from the germline V gene are SGHTA and FQGNSA. The CDR3 spans 13 residues. The CDR3 DNA sequence: TGTGCCAGCAGCCCCACGGGGATCTCACCCCTCCACTTT. As protein: CASSPTGISPLHF.

The J gene is TRBJ1-3, the V gene TRBV30; possible D gene TRBD1, 6 bases. The CDR3 extends over 17 amino acids. V was shortened by 2 bases and J by 1 base, with 18 bases between the two germline ends. The V gene's germline CDR1 is GTSNPN and CDR2 SVGIG (reference sequence). CDR3 region: CAWSFDGGLPSGNTIYF. The DNA for the CDR3 is TGTGCCTGGAGTTTTGATGGGGGGCTGCCGTCTGGAAACACCATATATTTT.

The chain employs TRBV5-1 and TRBJ2-2, with a weak D call TRBD2 (6 bases). Germline-derived CDR1 and CDR2 are SGHRS and YFSETQ. V was clipped by 4 bases and J by 2 bases, with 12 bases between them. The length of the CDR3 is 15 residues. The CDR3 is CASSLEGSNTGELFF. In DNA form, the CDR3 reads TGCGCCAGCAGCCTGGAGGGGTCCAACACCGGGGAGCTGTTTTTT. Based on the CDR3 plus reference TRBV5-1 and TRBJ2-2, the full variable domain is KAGVTQTPRYLIKTRGQQVTLSCSPISGHRSVSWYQQTPGQGLQFLFEYFSETQRNKGNFPGRFSGRQFSNSRSEMNVSTLELGDSALYLCASSLEGSNTGELFFGEGSRLTVL.

This chain joins TRBV6-1 and TRBJ2-3; no firm D call. From germline, CDR1 is MNHNS and CDR2 SASEGT. The CDR3 contains 16 residues. V was cut by 4 bases and J by 6 bases, with 20 bases left in between. The CDR3 loop reads CASSVHQNMMGDTQYF. The CDR3 nucleotides are TGTGCCAGCAGTGTACATCAGAACATGATGGGGGATACGCAGTATTTT.

The V call is TRBV30, the J call TRBJ1-1, with D possibly matching TRBD1 (6 bases). Trimming cost V 0 bases and J 4 bases, with 18 bases left between them. This CDR3 has 16 amino acids. Germline V lookup: CDR1 GTSNPN, CDR2 SVGIG (reference sequence). The CDR3 protein is CAWSVQGVRGRTEAFF. The CDR3 coding sequence is TGTGCCTGGAGTGTACAAGGGGTCAGGGGACGCACTGAAGCTTTCTTT.

The chain joins TRBV14 to TRBJ1-2, with unresolved D. The V end was cut by 0 bases, the J end by 8 bases, with 10 bases between. There are 13 residues in the CDR3. Germline values: CDR1 SGHDN, CDR2 FVKESK. CDR3 DNA sequence: TGTGCCAGCAGCCAAGATCTGCGCGGCGGCTACACCTTC. The encoded protein is CASSQDLRGGYTF.

This clone appeared a single time. The chain uses TRBV7-9 and TRBJ2-7; TRBD1 aligns across 9 bases. V lost 3 bases to trimming and J lost 5 bases; unmatched junction nucleotides: 8. CDR3 length: 15 amino acids. Germline V gene sequence: CDR1 SEHNR, CDR2 FQNEAQ (reference sequence). CDR3 sequence: CASSFSDRGLDEQYF. As DNA, the CDR3 is TGTGCCAGCAGCTTCTCGGACAGGGGACTGGACGAGCAGTACTTC. Full variable domain (outside the CDR3, taken from reference TRBV7-9 and TRBJ2-7): DTGVSQNPRHKITKRGQNVTFRCDPISEHNRLYWYRQTLGQGPEFLTYFQNEAQLEKSRLLSDRFSAERPKGSFSTLEIQRTEQGDSAMYLCASSFSDRGLDEQYFGPGTRLTVT.

The chain combines TRBV18 with TRBJ1-2, with 10 nucleotides matching TRBD1. CDR3 length: 15 residues. The V gene end was trimmed by 6 bases and the J gene end by 4 bases; junction bases not matched to a gene: 8. Germline V gene sequence: CDR1 KGHSH, CDR2 LQKENI. The CDR3 reads CASSPGQGGSYGYTF. In DNA form, the CDR3 reads TGTGCCAGCTCCCCCGGACAGGGGGGATCCTATGGCTACACCTTC.

The rearrangement joins TRBV11-2 to TRBJ2-5; the D gene is possibly TRBD2 (5 bases). V was cut by 4 bases and J by 0 bases, with 12 bases left in between. Germline lookup yields CDR1 SGHAT and CDR2 FQNNGV. The CDR3 extends over 15 amino acids. The CDR3 coding sequence is TGTGCCAGCAGCTACGCGAGAGGGTACCAAGAGACCCAGTACTTC. This sequence encodes CASSYARGYQETQYF.